This is a list of T cell receptor beta chains from one sample in a study of blood T cell repertoires in COVID-19. Sequenced by immunoSEQ multiplex PCR; TCRdb stores in-frame clones only, minus some. Of hundreds of thousands of clones in the sample, roughly 87% were seen once. Sequencing used PBMCs or T cells enriched from blood (not recorded which). These TCRs come from a woman aged 18-35 years who had recovered from COVID-19. The CDR3 runs from the conserved cysteine through the conserved F or W. Each record gives: clone size, J gene, D gene, V gene, CDR3 DNA, CDR3 protein. A D gene is named only where the DNA matches it firmly. The size of a clone is reported for some rows only, either as once, few or many, or as a class for expanded clones.

- | TRBJ2-1 | TRBD2 | TRBV18 | TGTGCCAGCTCACCGGGGCGGGGGTACTCCTACAATGAGCAGTTCTTC | CASSPGRGYSYNEQFF
once | TRBJ2-2 | TRBD1 | TRBV28 | TGTGCCAGCAGACCAGGGACAGGGGCAAGGAGCGGGGAGCTGTTTTTT | CASRPGTGARSGELFF
- | TRBJ1-3 | TRBD1 | TRBV3-1/TRBV3-2 | TGTGCCAGCAGCCAAGAAGTGGGCCCGGGACAGGGATACTCTGGAAACACCATATATTTT | CASSQEVGPGQGYSGNTIYF
- | TRBJ2-7 | TRBD2 | TRBV27 | TGTGCCAGCAGTTTTCGGGGGAGGGCCTACGAGCAGTACTTC | CASSFRGRAYEQYF
once | TRBJ2-3 | TRBD1 | TRBV6-2/TRBV6-3 | TGTGCCAGCAGTCACGGGGACAGGGCTCCAGATACGCAGTATTTT | CASSHGDRAPDTQYF
- | TRBJ2-4 | TRBD1 | TRBV28 | TGTGCCAGCAGCTATTTCGAGGGGGCGACGGAAAACATTCAGTACTTC | CASSYFEGATENIQYF
few | TRBJ2-7 | - | TRBV14 | TGTGCCAGCAGCCAGTCGACAGCCCTCCCCTACGAGCAGTACTTC | CASSQSTALPYEQYF
- | TRBJ2-7 | - | TRBV5-1 | TGCGCCAGCAGCTTGGATAATTACGAGCAGTACTTC | CASSLDNYEQYF
- | TRBJ1-5 | TRBD1 | TRBV19 | TGTGCCAGTAGGCCGGGACAGGGCGCTTATAGCAATCAGCCCCAGCATTTT | CASRPGQGAYSNQPQHF
- | TRBJ2-1 | TRBD1 | TRBV5-1 | TGCGCCAGCAGCCTAGGACAGGCCTCCTACAATGAGCAGTTCTTC | CASSLGQASYNEQFF
- | TRBJ1-3 | TRBD1 | TRBV6-5 | TGTGCCAGTGACGACAGGGGGTCAGGAAACACCATATATTTT | CASDDRGSGNTIYF
- | TRBJ1-1 | - | TRBV11-2 | TGTGCCAGCAGCTCGAACAGCGGAAACACTGAAGCTTTCTTT | CASSSNSGNTEAFF
- | TRBJ1-1 | TRBD1 | TRBV5-6 | TGTGCCAGCAGCTGGGACCTGAACGGACAGGGAAAGGAAGCTTTCTTT | CASSWDLNGQGKEAFF
- | TRBJ2-7 | - | TRBV30 | TGTGCCTGGGGGGAGGGACAGGCCTACGAGCAGTACTTC | CAWGEGQAYEQYF
- | TRBJ2-3 | TRBD2 | TRBV7-2 | TGTGCCAGCAGCTTAGGGGGTAGCGGGGGGCATACGCAGTATTTT | CASSLGGSGGHTQYF
- | TRBJ1-4 | TRBD1 | TRBV5-8 | TGTGCCAGCAGCCCGGGAAACAGGGGCTTAAATGAAAAACTGTTTTTT | CASSPGNRGLNEKLFF
- | TRBJ2-2 | - | TRBV29-1 | TGCAGCGTTCGACTAGTAGAGGCCGGGGAGCTGTTTTTT | CSVRLVEAGELFF
- | TRBJ1-5 | TRBD1 | TRBV18 | TGTGCCAGCTCTCAAGGAATTTCAGGGGGTCGTAGCAATCAGCCCCAGCATTTT | CASSQGISGGRSNQPQHF
- | TRBJ1-2 | - | TRBV5-8 | TGTGCCAGCAGCTTGGGGGGCTCTGGCTACACCTTC | CASSLGGSGYTF
- | TRBJ1-2 | - | TRBV3-1/TRBV3-2 | TGTGCCAGCAGCCGCAAGGCGCAGGGTAACTATGGCTACACCTTC | CASSRKAQGNYGYTF
- | TRBJ2-1 | TRBD2 | TRBV27 | TGTGCCAGCAGTTCTCAGGGATTGGGACTAGCTGCAAATGAGCAGTTCTTC | CASSSQGLGLAANEQFF
- | TRBJ1-2 | TRBD1 | TRBV2 | TGTGCCATCACATTACAGGGGCGGCATGGCTACACCTTC | CAITLQGRHGYTF
- | TRBJ2-7 | - | TRBV7-9 | TGTGCCAGCAGCCGGGACGTGGGGGGCGAGCAGTACTTC | CASSRDVGGEQYF
once | TRBJ2-1 | TRBD2 | TRBV23-1 | TGCGCCAGCTACCCTAGCGGGGGGCTCTACAATGAGCAGTTCTTC | CASYPSGGLYNEQFF
- | TRBJ1-1 | - | TRBV4-3 | TGCGCCAGCAGCCAAGTTGAGGCAGGGAGGTCTGAAGCTTTCTTT | CASSQVEAGRSEAFF
- | TRBJ2-2 | TRBD2 | TRBV24-1 | TGTGCCACCAGTGTGTCGGGGGGGGACACCGGGGAGCTGTTTTTT | CATSVSGGDTGELFF
few | TRBJ2-7 | - | TRBV18 | TGTGCCAGCTCATCACAGGTGGGGGCTAGCTCCTACGAGCAGTACTTC | CASSSQVGASSYEQYF
- | TRBJ1-1 | - | TRBV19 | TGTGCCAGTAGTACAGGGTTCGACACTGAAGCTTTCTTT | CASSTGFDTEAFF
- | TRBJ1-1 | - | TRBV2 | TGTGCCAGCAGTGAACGGACAAATGAAGCTTTCTTT | CASSERTNEAFF
- | TRBJ2-5 | - | TRBV21-1 | TGTGCCAGCAGCAAATTTGCTAGCGGCCAAGAGACCCAGTACTTC | CASSKFASGQETQYF
- | TRBJ1-3 | - | TRBV9 | TGTGCCAGCAGCGTAGCACATGGAAACACCATATATTTT | CASSVAHGNTIYF
- | TRBJ2-2 | - | TRBV28 | TGTGCCAGCAGTTGGGCCAGGGCGGTAGCCGGGGAGCTGTTTTTT | CASSWARAVAGELFF
once | TRBJ2-1 | - | TRBV6-5 | TGTGCCAGCCAGGCCCTTACCTACAATGAGCAGTTCTTC | CASQALTYNEQFF
once | TRBJ1-4 | - | TRBV3-1/TRBV3-2 | TGTGCCAGCAGCCAAAATTCAGGGGTAAGGGAAAAACTGTTTTTT | CASSQNSGVREKLFF
- | TRBJ1-2 | - | TRBV3-1/TRBV3-2 | TGTGCCAGCAGCCAACAGGGCTCTACACCCTCTAACTATGGCTACACCTTC | CASSQQGSTPSNYGYTF
- | TRBJ1-2 | - | TRBV14 | TGTGCCAGCAGCCTCTACAGAAGCTATGGCTACACCTTC | CASSLYRSYGYTF
- | TRBJ2-1 | - | TRBV7-2 | TGTGCCAGCAGCTTAAAAATTGGGCTCAATGAGCAGTTCTTC | CASSLKIGLNEQFF
- | TRBJ1-3 | - | TRBV28 | TGTGCCAGCAGTTGGCTGGGGGGGGGAGGCTCTGGAAACACCATATATTTT | CASSWLGGGGSGNTIYF
- | TRBJ2-7 | - | TRBV9 | TGTGCCAGCAGCGTAGACCTTACACCGTACGAGCAGTACTTC | CASSVDLTPYEQYF
- | TRBJ1-1 | - | TRBV25-1 | TGTGCCAGCAGTACCTTAGGGGGTTTGAACACTGAAGCTTTCTTT | CASSTLGGLNTEAFF
once | TRBJ2-5 | TRBD1 | TRBV4-3 | TGCGCCAGCAGCCAAGTTAGGACAGGTGCGGCGACCCAGTACTTC | CASSQVRTGAATQYF
- | TRBJ1-2 | TRBD1 | TRBV9 | TGTGCCAGCAGCGAACGGGGACAGCAGTCCTATGGCTACACCTTC | CASSERGQQSYGYTF
- | TRBJ1-2 | - | TRBV5-1 | TGCGCCAGCAGCCACGACAGAAACTATGGCTACACCTTC | CASSHDRNYGYTF
few | TRBJ1-4 | - | TRBV30 | TGTGCCTGGAGTGTAGGCGGTGTGGGTATCGTGTTTTTT | CAWSVGGVGIVFF
- | TRBJ2-5 | TRBD2 | TRBV7-3 | TGTGCCAGCAGAAAAGCGGGAGCGCCCGGGGAGACCCAGTACTTC | CASRKAGAPGETQYF
- | TRBJ1-1 | - | TRBV25-1 | TGTGCCAGCAGTAATCAGGGGCGCACTGAAGCTTTCTTT | CASSNQGRTEAFF
- | TRBJ2-2 | TRBD2 | TRBV5-1 | TGCGCCAGCAGCCCCGGGGGGGGAGACACCGGGGAGCTGTTTTTT | CASSPGGGDTGELFF
once | TRBJ1-3 | - | TRBV12-3/TRBV12-4 | TGTGCCAGCAGTTTCAGCTCTGGAAACACCATATATTTT | CASSFSSGNTIYF
- | TRBJ2-3 | - | TRBV7-2 | TGTGCCAGCAGCTTTATAGCGGGCACAGATACGCAGTATTTT | CASSFIAGTDTQYF
- | TRBJ1-1 | TRBD1 | TRBV6-4 | TGTGCCAGCAGTGGCGAGACAGGGGGTGAAGCTTTCTTT | CASSGETGGEAFF
- | TRBJ2-3 | TRBD2 | TRBV7-2 | TGTGCCAGCAGCTTAGGGCTAGCGGGAGGGGCAGATACGCAGTATTTT | CASSLGLAGGADTQYF
- | TRBJ2-3 | - | TRBV5-1 | TGCGCCAGCAGCTTGGGAGGGATAGGCACAGATACGCAGTATTTT | CASSLGGIGTDTQYF
- | TRBJ2-7 | TRBD2 | TRBV19 | TGTGCCAGTAGTATAGCGGTTAGCGGGATCCCCTACGAGCAGTACTTC | CASSIAVSGIPYEQYF
- | TRBJ1-1 | TRBD1 | TRBV4-3 | TGCGCCAGCAGCCAAGACTGGGGACAGATGAACACTGAAGCTTTCTTT | CASSQDWGQMNTEAFF
once | TRBJ2-2 | TRBD2 | TRBV28 | TGTGCCAGCAGTTTACTAGCGGGAGGCATCTCGAACACCGGGGAGCTGTTTTTT | CASSLLAGGISNTGELFF
once | TRBJ1-2 | - | TRBV2 | TGTGCCAGCATTCAGAATGGCTACACCTTC | CASIQNGYTF
- | TRBJ1-1 | TRBD1 | TRBV11-2 | TGTGCCAGCAGCCCCGGACAGGGGACTAACACTGAAGCTTTCTTT | CASSPGQGTNTEAFF
- | TRBJ2-7 | - | TRBV12-3/TRBV12-4 | TGTGCCAGCAGTTTGCGGCGAAACGAGCAGTACTTC | CASSLRRNEQYF